Detailed here is one T cell receptor (beta chain). Trimming stripped 1 base from V and 2 bases from J, with 4 bases between. Germline V gene data show CDR1 as SGHRS and CDR2 as YFSETQ. The CDR3 is 12 amino acids. The data stem from a study of cytomegalovirus exposure and HLA in healthy donors. The PCR had 60 Vbeta and 13 Jbeta primers. This table comes from immunoSEQ multiplex PCR, and its TCRdb copy is limited to in-frame clones, with some not included. The repertoire holds approximately 71,000 clones, with around 72% as singletons. The chain joins TRBV5-1 to TRBJ2-7; the D is unclear. Sequencing input: PBMCs. The TCR was taken from a woman in her 40s in good health and CMV-seropositive. The CDR3 nucleotides are TGCGCCAGCAGCTTGTCAACCTACGAGCAGTACTTC. It encodes CASSLSTYEQYF. The whole variable domain, filled in from reference TRBV5-1 and TRBJ2-7, reads KAGVTQTPRYLIKTRGQQVTLSCSPISGHRSVSWYQQTPGQGLQFLFEYFSETQRNKGNFPGRFSGRQFSNSRSEMNVSTLELGDSALYLCASSLSTYEQYFGPGTRLTVT.